The entry below gives a single T cell receptor (beta chain) sequence along with its context. Measured with immunoSEQ multiplex PCR; TCRdb has only the in-frame clones, and not every one. Seen here are tens of thousands of clones, approximately 90% observed once, and the top ten hold roughly 0.38%. The entry originates in a study of OX40 agonist ivuxolimab in advanced cancers. About the study: Patients treated during dose escalation were battling hepatocellular carcinoma, melanoma, renal cell or head and neck cancer.

Germline loops: CDR1 SGHAT, CDR2 FQNNGV. This CDR3 has 16 residues. J lost 2 bases, V lost 5 bases, and 8 bases had no gene match. The TCR was taken from an adult with an advanced solid tumor such as melanoma, head and neck, liver or kidney cancer. The source material was CD4+ or CD8+ T cells sorted from blood, sampled in a trial of the OX40 agonist ivuxolimab. The chain links TRBV11-2 to TRBJ1-3; TRBD1 matches 8 bases. CDR3 coding DNA: TGTGCCAGCAGCCGGACAGGGAATAGGGCTGGAAACACCATATATTTT. This sequence encodes CASSRTGNRAGNTIYF.